There are many counts of the clone carrying this TCR beta chain. Its antigen remains unknown. TCRdb itself ran the 5' RACE reads through MiXCR, one entry per CDR3 protein. The sample includes approximately 150,000 distinct CDR3 sequences, roughly 8% of them seen just once. Germline CDR1 and CDR2: MNHEY and SVGAGI. The CDR3 is 14 amino acids. Trimming removed 6 bases at V and 6 bases at J, with 16 bases between. This sample is part of a study of T cells after yellow fever vaccination. Study-wide results and caveats: A secondary response was less intense yet reached its peak sooner, at day 5 versus 15.

V is TRBV6-5 and J is TRBJ2-3, with D possibly being TRBD1 (5 bases). The sequence was collected from a man aged 25-40 years who received the YFV17D yellow fever vaccine. Here the sequenced sample was CD4+ T cells sorted from PBMCs, taken 5 days after the yellow fever booster vaccination. The CDR3 is CASRRTQKSDTQYF. CDR3 in DNA: TGTGCCAGCAGAAGGACACAAAAATCGGATACGCAGTATTTT.